This TCR beta chain was retrieved from a study of T cell responses to AZD1222 COVID-19 vaccine. Details on this clone: Its antigen is currently unknown.

Study-level results: Seropositive AZD1222 recipients at baseline numbered only 6 or 7. Elevations in Spike-specific TCR breadth and depth followed administration of two AZD1222 doses.

Profiled with immunoSEQ multiplex PCR; TCRdb holds only in-frame clones, not every one. The sample shows over 130,000 clones, 91% of them seen only once. Germline loops: CDR1 LNHDA, CDR2 SQIVND (reference sequence). The V and J ends lost 5 bases and 4 bases, in that order; junction bases with no gene match: 2. The CDR3 has 13 residues. The V call is TRBV19, the J call TRBJ1-1; 9 bases align to TRBD1. The clonotype originates from an adult who received the MenACWY meningococcal vaccine as a control. The source material was peripheral blood, sampled 28 days after the second dose of the MenACWY control vaccine. The CDR3 is CASSGQGFTEAFF. CDR3 nucleotides: TGTGCCAGTAGTGGACAGGGGTTCACTGAAGCTTTCTTT.